Reported below is one T cell receptor beta chain. This sample's time point: baseline, week 1 (first vaccination visit). Stated treatment: pre-vaccination baseline after standard-of-care therapy. This sample is part of a study of a mutant IDH1 vaccine in newly diagnosed glioma. Germline CDR1 LNHDA, CDR2 SQIVND (reference sequence). This CDR3 is built from 15 residues. Trimming cost V 11 bases and J 0 bases; bases outside gene matches: 11. The repertoire was sequenced with immunoSEQ multiplex PCR; TCRdb's copy has only in-frame clones and lacks some. Of tens of thousands of clones in the sample, over 75% are singletons; the top ten hold 5.3%.

The V call is TRBV19, the J call TRBJ1-1, with 8 bases identical to TRBD1. The sample here was PBMCs, taken from a glioma patient treated with radiotherapy, temozolomide or both. The receptor comes from a man aged 40-49 years with glioma. Some clones in this sample may be carry-over from other donors' samples. CDR3 sequence reads: CAVKNSGGLNTEAFF. CDR3 DNA: TGTGCCGTGAAAAACTCAGGGGGCCTGAACACTGAAGCTTTCTTT. The full variable domain, with the rest looked up from reference TRBV19 and TRBJ1-1, is DGGITQSPKYLFRKEGQNVTLSCEQNLNHDAMYWYRQDPGQGLRLIYYSQIVNDFQKGDIAEGYSVSREKKESFPLTVTSAQKNPTAFYLCAVKNSGGLNTEAFFGQGTRLTVV.